This T cell receptor beta chain was retrieved from a study of early T cells in non-severe SARS-CoV-2 infection. Overall study: It was bulk RNA from unsorted whole blood that was sequenced, and the chains were unpaired.

A word on this clonotype: Its specificity is not known.

Unique molecular identifiers (one per individual cDNA molecule) were attached. Each CDR3 protein is one row after TCRdb ran MiXCR on the 5' RACE reads. In the table there are around 80,000 distinct CDR3 sequences, around 13% of which are singletons. The study's findings and limits: Matches to VDJdb favored anti-spike CD8 responses and missed private and CD4 specificities.

Sequencing input: whole blood. This receptor was identified in an adult who was a healthcare worker with PCR-confirmed SARS-CoV-2 infection or an uninfected control (not recorded which).

CDR3 loop: CSAERVSEQYF. The CDR3 DNA is TGCAGTGCTGAGCGGGTCTCCGAGCAGTACTTC. V gene TRBV20-1 combines with J gene TRBJ2-7; possibly TRBD2 for D (6 bases). Germline CDR1 reads DFQATT; CDR2 reads SNEGSKA (reference sequence). V lost 5 bases, J lost 6 bases, and 11 bases lay in between. CDR3 length equals 11 residues.